Following are 5 T cell receptor beta chains from one sample sequenced in a study of beta chain features in type 1 diabetes. Expressed TCRB transcripts were sequenced because the isolated RNA had all been reverse transcribed beforehand. Clones were read by immunoSEQ multiplex PCR, and TCRdb kept only the in-frame ones, dropping some. The sample lists about 320,000 clones; around 13% were seen once. The specimen was central memory CD4+ T cells from blood. These receptors originate from a man aged 30 to 39 in good health.

The chain is built from TRBV27 and TRBJ1-2; 8 bases line up with TRBD1. Trimming at V came to 5 bases and at J to 7 bases, leaving 3 bases not matched to a gene. The CDR3 length is 12 residues. CDR1 is MNHEY and CDR2 is SMNVEV in the germline V gene (reference sequence). The DNA of the CDR3 is TGTGCCAGCAGTGCCGACAGGGGTGGCTACACCTTC. Amino acids: CASSADRGGYTF.

The chain uses TRBV2 and TRBJ1-2, with D unclear. Germline CDR1 SNHLY, CDR2 FYNNEI. V lost 2 bases, J lost 8 bases, and 18 bases lay in between. This CDR3 has 15 residues. Written as DNA, the CDR3 is TGTGCCAGCAGTGAATCAATCGCGGGTGGAGGAGGCTACACCTTC. Translated, it gives CASSESIAGGGGYTF.

The chain carries TRBV7-6 and TRBJ1-1; possible D gene TRBD1, 6 bases. Germline lookup yields CDR1 SGHVS and CDR2 FNYEAQ. The V gene lost 5 bases and the J gene lost 1 base, with 17 bases spanning the gap. The CDR3 runs to 16 residues. The CDR3 sequence is CASSVTGGFANTEAFF. The CDR3 bases are TGTGCCAGCAGCGTCACTGGGGGCTTCGCGAACACTGAAGCTTTCTTT.

This clone was observed a few times. The gene calls are TRBV29-1 and TRBJ1-5; 7 bases align to TRBD1. The CDR3 loop spans 15 amino acids. CDR1 SQVTM and CDR2 ANQGSEA come from the germline V gene. V lost 4 bases, J lost 2 bases, and 8 bases stayed unmatched. The CDR3 DNA sequence: TGCAGCGTTGCTCAGGGGGGAAAAGGCAATCAGCCCCAGCATTTT. Encoded protein: CSVAQGGKGNQPQHF. The full variable domain, with the rest looked up from reference TRBV29-1 and TRBJ1-5, is SAVISQKPSRDICQRGTSLTIQCQVDSQVTMMFWYRQQPGQSLTLIATANQGSEATYESGFVIDKFPISRPNLTFSTLTVSNMSPEDSSIYLCSVAQGGKGNQPQHFGDGTRLSIL.

The rearrangement uses TRBV27 and TRBJ1-1; D not certain. In germline, CDR1 is MNHEY, CDR2 SMNVEV (reference sequence). The CDR3 runs 13 residues. Trimming took 6 bases from V and 8 from J, leaving 16 bases between them. CDR3 in DNA: TGTGCCAGCAGAAGAAGCCCTCAGAGGGAAGCTTTCTTT. Protein product: CASRRSPQREAFF.